The 20 T cell receptor beta chains below all came from one sample that was sequenced in a study of blood T cell repertoires in COVID-19. The assay was immunoSEQ multiplex PCR, and TCRdb's table has in-frame clones only and misses some. The data show about 260,000 clones, with around 86% seen just once and roughly 14% held by the top ten. The sequencing input was peripheral blood. The receptors were gathered from a human donor in a cohort sampled during active COVID-19.

This sequence joins TRBV2 and TRBJ2-3; 13 bases map to TRBD2. CDR1 SNHLY and CDR2 FYNNEI come from the germline V gene. Trimming at V came to 6 bases and at J to 3 bases, leaving 6 bases not matched to a gene. The CDR3 is 16 residues long. The CDR3 bases are TGTGCCAGCAGAAAAAGGACTAGCGGGGGAACAGATACGCAGTATTTT. Translating it yields CASRKRTSGGTDTQYF. The variable domain in full, with the rest retrieved from reference TRBV2 and TRBJ2-3, is EPEVTQTPSHQVTQMGQEVILRCVPISNHLYFYWYRQILGQKVEFLVSFYNNEISEKSEIFDDQFSVERPDGSNFTLKIRSTKLEDSAMYFCASRKRTSGGTDTQYFGPGTRLTVL.

This chain uses TRBV19 with TRBJ2-1, with D possibly being TRBD2 (6 bases). Germline V CDR1 and CDR2: LNHDA, SQIVND (reference sequence). The CDR3 is 13 residues long. V lost 3 bases and J lost 8, with 11 bases in between. CDR3 nucleotides: TGTGCCAGTAGTATGGGGCGGGGCGATGAGCAGTTCTTC. This sequence encodes CASSMGRGDEQFF.

The chain has TRBV7-2 and TRBJ1-5, with 9 bases lining up with TRBD1. The CDR3 has 16 amino acids. Per germline, CDR1 SGHTA and CDR2 FQGNSA. Unmatched junction bases numbered 5, after V lost 2 bases and J lost 3 bases. CDR3 in DNA: TGTGCCAGCAGCTTACATGGACAGGGGAACAATCAGCCCCAGCATTTT. Translated: CASSLHGQGNNQPQHF.

The rearrangement uses TRBV4-3 and TRBJ1-4; 8 bases map to TRBD1. With V trimmed by 1 base and J by 4 bases, 8 bases remained unmatched. Germline values: CDR1 LGHNA, CDR2 YSLEER. The CDR3 loop spans 17 amino acids. CDR3 sequence (DNA): TGCGCCAGCAGCCAAGGGGGCCCAGGACAGGGTAATGAAAAACTGTTTTTT. It translates to CASSQGGPGQGNEKLFF.

The chain carries TRBV10-3 and TRBJ1-2, with D possibly TRBD1 on 5 matching bases. The CDR3 consists of 16 residues. Germline loops: CDR1 ENHRY, CDR2 SYGVKD. The ends were cut back, 6 bases at V and 0 bases at J, with 17 bases in the middle. The CDR3 coding sequence is TGTGCCATCAGACAAGAGGGACTATCTTCTAACTATGGCTACACCTTC. This codes for CAIRQEGLSSNYGYTF.

J is TRBJ2-1 and V is TRBV5-1, with D possibly matching TRBD1 (6 bases). The CDR3 consists of 12 residues. The germline V and J ends were trimmed by 4 bases and 13 bases, with 15 bases remaining between them. Germline assignment: CDR1 SGHRS and CDR2 YFSETQ. The CDR3 spells CASSLELGAQFF. The CDR3 nucleotides read TGCGCCAGCAGCCTAGAATTGGGGGCCCAGTTCTTC.

The table lists this clone with a count of one. The V gene is TRBV27, the J gene TRBJ1-2; no definite D call. This CDR3 contains 13 residues. V was pared by 6 bases and J by 2 bases, with 10 bases between. Germline loops: CDR1 MNHEY, CDR2 SMNVEV (reference sequence). In DNA form, the CDR3 reads TGTGCCAGCAGCCGTCGTGAGAACTATGGCTACACCTTC. Translating gives CASSRRENYGYTF.

In the case of this clone: This specimen includes other DNA sequences encoding the same CDR3. This rearrangement joins TRBV9 to TRBJ2-3, with D perhaps matching TRBD1 (5 bases). CDR1 SGDLS and CDR2 YYNGEE come from the germline V gene. The CDR3 loop spans 14 amino acids. Trimming took 4 bases from V and 0 from J, leaving 9 bases between them. The CDR3, as DNA: TGTGCCAGCAGCCCCACAGGCAGCACAGATACGCAGTATTTT. It translates to CASSPTGSTDTQYF.

The chain joins TRBV2 to TRBJ1-5, with 9 bases identical to TRBD1. Looked up from germline, CDR1 is SNHLY and CDR2 is FYNNEI. Trimming at V came to 5 bases and at J to 6 bases, leaving 8 bases not matched to a gene. This CDR3 comprises 15 residues. CDR3 loop: CASSSNRGPGQPQHF. The DNA of the CDR3 is TGTGCCAGCAGTTCCAACAGGGGGCCGGGTCAGCCCCAGCATTTT.

The chain recombines TRBV2 with TRBJ1-6, with 9 bases aligning to TRBD1. The V segment lost 6 bases and the J segment 7 bases; nucleotides outside the gene matches: 4. CDR1 is SNHLY, CDR2 FYNNEI, per germline. The CDR3 runs 14 residues. The CDR3 bases are TGTGCCAGCAGACCCGACAGGGGGAATTCACCCCTCCACTTT. Amino acid sequence: CASRPDRGNSPLHF.

The chain links TRBV5-3 to TRBJ2-3; weak D call: TRBD1 (6 bases). TRBV5-3 falls under the ORF class, with uncertain function. The V and J ends lost 4 bases and 4 bases respectively, with 16 bases between them. The CDR3 length is 15 residues. CDR3 DNA: TGTGCCAGAAGCCAAACATACAGGGTTTCAGATACGCAGTATTTT. This codes for CARSQTYRVSDTQYF.

Comments on this clone: The junction departs from the called germline gene at one end, perhaps through a read error. The V gene is TRBV4-1, the J gene TRBJ2-7; 10 nucleotides agree with TRBD2. Germline CDR1 MGHRA, CDR2 YSYEKL. The CDR3 runs to 17 residues. The CDR3 here is CASSQAFPGGASGSLDF. The CDR3 coding sequence is TGCGCCAGCAGCCAAGCCTTTCCGGGGGGAGCTAGCGGGAGTCTGGACTTC.

The gene calls are TRBV21-1 and TRBJ2-7; TRBD2 is the table's D call, not checked against the DNA. TRBV21-1 is shown as a pseudogene. This CDR3 is 16 amino acids long. CDR3 sequence (DNA): TGTGCCAGCAGCATCCTACCGGGGACTAGCGGCTACGAGCAGTACTTC. Translated: CASSILPGTSGYEQYF.

The chain has TRBV7-2 and TRBJ2-5, with 10 bases identical to TRBD1. The CDR3 is 15 residues long. Germline loops: CDR1 SGHTA, CDR2 FQGNSA. J lost 2 bases, V lost 5 bases, and 5 bases had no gene match. In DNA form, the CDR3 reads TGTGCCAGCAGCCCCGGGACAGGGGTGCAAGAGACCCAGTACTTC. This gives the protein CASSPGTGVQETQYF.

The V and J genes are TRBV9 and TRBJ2-1; D is perhaps TRBD2 (5 bases). CDR3 size: 12 residues. CDR1 and CDR2 (germline): SGDLS, YYNGEE. Between the trimmed V and J ends, which lost 0 bases and 7 bases, there was a span of 5 bases. CDR3 protein: CASSVAGNEQFF. CDR3 DNA sequence: TGTGCCAGCAGCGTAGCGGGAAATGAGCAGTTCTTC.

The chain combines TRBV6-5 with TRBJ1-6, with 8 bases identical to TRBD1. Germline values: CDR1 MNHEY, CDR2 SVGAGI. Trimming removed 2 bases from V and 3 bases from J; junction bases left unmatched: 3. The CDR3 has 16 residues. CDR3 sequence (DNA): TGTGCCAGCAGTTACGGGACAGGATTCTATAATTCACCCCTCCACTTT. This encodes CASSYGTGFYNSPLHF.

The chain uses TRBV7-2 and TRBJ2-1; 7 nucleotides agree with TRBD2. CDR3 size: 14 residues. Germline CDR1 is SGHTA and CDR2 is FQGNSA. The junction had 6 bases not matched to a gene; V was cut back by 1 base and J by 9 bases. The CDR3 nucleotides are TGTGCCAGCAGCTTAGACGCGGGAGCAGCTGAGCAGTTCTTC. Its protein is CASSLDAGAAEQFF.

This sequence joins TRBV28 and TRBJ2-7, with D possibly matching TRBD1 (8 bases). Deletions cut 8 bases from V and 6 bases from J, with 17 bases between. The germline V gene encodes CDR1 MDHEN and CDR2 SYDVKM. The CDR3 contains 13 residues. The CDR3 DNA reads as TGTGCCAGCTCGGGGGGACAGGTAGGCGAGCAGTACTTC. It is translated as CASSGGQVGEQYF.

This clone was recorded a few times. This chain joins TRBV29-1 and TRBJ2-1; D possibly corresponds to TRBD2 (6 bases). Trimming took off 6 bases at V and 0 bases at J, with 15 bases between the two ends. The length of the CDR3 is 15 residues. The germline CDR1 and CDR2 sequences are SQVTM and ANQGSEA. CDR3 loop: CSVVSGNPSYNEQFF. CDR3 bases: TGCAGCGTCGTTAGCGGAAACCCCTCCTACAATGAGCAGTTCTTC.

The chain couples TRBV27 to TRBJ2-2; D is undetermined. Trimming cost V 2 bases and J 3 bases, with 4 bases left between them. Germline-derived CDR1 and CDR2 are MNHEY and SMNVEV (reference sequence). The length of the CDR3 is 13 residues. CDR3 region: CASSLIDTGELFF. The DNA for the CDR3 is TGTGCCAGCAGTTTAATAGACACCGGGGAGCTGTTTTTT.